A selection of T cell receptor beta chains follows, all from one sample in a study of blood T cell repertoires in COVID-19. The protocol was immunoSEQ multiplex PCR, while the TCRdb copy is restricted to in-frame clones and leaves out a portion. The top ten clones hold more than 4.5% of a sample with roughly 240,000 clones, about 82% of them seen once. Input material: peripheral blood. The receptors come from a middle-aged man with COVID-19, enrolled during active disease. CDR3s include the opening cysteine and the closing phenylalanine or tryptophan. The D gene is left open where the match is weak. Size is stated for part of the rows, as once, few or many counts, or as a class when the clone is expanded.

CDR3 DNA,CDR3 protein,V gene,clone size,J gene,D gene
TGTGCCAGCAGCCGGCCGGGACTAGCGGCACAAGAGACCCAGTACTTC,CASSRPGLAAQETQYF,TRBV4-2,NA,TRBJ2-5,TRBD2
TGCGCCAGCAGCTTACTACCGGGACAGGGCACGGCCCGATTGGGGGCCCCCTCTGGAAACACCATATATTTT,CASSLLPGQGTARLGAPSGNTIYF,TRBV5-1,NA,TRBJ1-3,TRBD1
TGTGCCAGCAGACCACGACAGGCCACCTACGAGCAGTACTTC,CASRPRQATYEQYF,TRBV11-2,NA,TRBJ2-7,NA
TGTGCCAGCAGCTCCGGGACAGGCGTCTACAATGAGCAGTTCTTC,CASSSGTGVYNEQFF,TRBV7-6,NA,TRBJ2-1,TRBD1
TGTGCCAGTAGTATAACAGGAAATTCACCCCTCCACTTT,CASSITGNSPLHF,TRBV19,NA,TRBJ1-6,NA
TGCGCCAGCAGCCAAGATCCCGGGGTAGGTGAGCAGTTCTTC,CASSQDPGVGEQFF,TRBV4-3,NA,TRBJ2-1,NA
TGTGCCAGCAGCTCCTATGGAGGAGCTGGAAGAGAGACCCAGTACTTC,CASSSYGGAGRETQYF,TRBV14,NA,TRBJ2-5,NA
TGTGCCAGTAGTAGACGTACGACAGGGGGTAAAGGAACTGAAGCTTTCTTT,CASSRRTTGGKGTEAFF,TRBV19,NA,TRBJ1-1,TRBD1
TGTGCCAGCACCTCCACGGGGGGAGGCAATCAGCCCCAGCATTTT,CASTSTGGGNQPQHF,TRBV5-5,NA,TRBJ1-5,NA
TGTGCCAGCAGCCACCGAGCTCGGGGGATGAGCACCGGGGAGCTGTTTTTT,CASSHRARGMSTGELFF,TRBV3-1/TRBV3-2,NA,TRBJ2-2,NA
TGCGCCAGCAGCCAAGTATTGGGGGCCCTGGGAGCTTTCTTT,CASSQVLGALGAFF,TRBV4-3,many,TRBJ1-1,NA
TGTGCCTGGAGCGCAACCGGGACAGGGCATTACAATGGCTACACCTTC,CAWSATGTGHYNGYTF,TRBV30,NA,TRBJ1-2,TRBD1
TGTGCCAGCTCACGGGGGACTGATCAGCCCCAGCATTTT,CASSRGTDQPQHF,TRBV18,few,TRBJ1-5,NA
TGCGCCAGCAGCCGCACAGGGACGGGCACTGAAGCTTTCTTT,CASSRTGTGTEAFF,TRBV4-3,few,TRBJ1-1,NA
TGTGCCAGTAGGAAGGGGGGCAATCAGCCCCAGCATTTT,CASRKGGNQPQHF,TRBV19,once,TRBJ1-5,NA
TGTGCCAGCAGCCGAGCAGGGGGCGCCGACACTGAAGCTTTCTTT,CASSRAGGADTEAFF,TRBV9,NA,TRBJ1-1,TRBD1
TGTGCCAGTAGCGGTCCCAGGGGTGGGGCAGATACGCAGTATTTT,CASSGPRGGADTQYF,TRBV19,NA,TRBJ2-3,NA
TGTGCCAGCAGCCAAGGGACAGCGGGGGGGCGGGAGACCCAGTACTTC,CASSQGTAGGRETQYF,TRBV4-2,NA,TRBJ2-5,TRBD2
TGTGCCAGCAGTGGCCCCACTAGCACAGATACGCAGTATTTT,CASSGPTSTDTQYF,TRBV25-1,NA,TRBJ2-3,NA
TGTGCCAGCAGCCCGACAGGTAGCAATCAGCCCCAGCATTTT,CASSPTGSNQPQHF,TRBV6-5,NA,TRBJ1-5,NA
TGTGCCAGCAGCCAGGGCGGGGGGCCTTACAATGAGCAGTTCTTC,CASSQGGGPYNEQFF,TRBV3-1/TRBV3-2,NA,TRBJ2-1,TRBD2
TGTGCCAGCAGCAAGACAGGGGTAGAAGGCGGCTACACCTTC,CASSKTGVEGGYTF,TRBV7-8,few,TRBJ1-2,TRBD1
TGTGCCAGCAGCGAGGGCCCGGTAATGAACACTGAAGCTTTCTTT,CASSEGPVMNTEAFF,TRBV6-4,NA,TRBJ1-1,NA
TGTGCCAGCACCGCGGGGGCTATCAATGAGCAGTTCTTC,CASTAGAINEQFF,TRBV5-4,NA,TRBJ2-1,NA
TGTGCCAGCAGCCAACAAGGTGGGGGGGCCAGTTCACCCCTCCACTTT,CASSQQGGGASSPLHF,TRBV3-1/TRBV3-2,NA,TRBJ1-6,NA
TGTGCCAGCAGCCAAAGACCAGGGAATGGGGCCAACGTCCTGACTTTC,CASSQRPGNGANVLTF,TRBV14,once,TRBJ2-6,NA
TGTGCTAGCAGCTTAGGTCACAGCCAAGAGACCCAGTACTTC,CASSLGHSQETQYF,TRBV7-7,NA,TRBJ2-5,NA
TGTGCCATACACCCGGGACAGATGAACCACGAGCAGTACTTC,CAIHPGQMNHEQYF,TRBV30,NA,TRBJ2-7,TRBD1
TGTGCCAGCAGCGTGGGACAGGGTTTTAGCTACACCTTC,CASSVGQGFSYTF,TRBV5-6,NA,TRBJ1-2,TRBD1
TGTGCCAGCAGCCAATCTGGCAGGGGGTTTGATTCACCCCTCCACTTT,CASSQSGRGFDSPLHF,TRBV16,NA,TRBJ1-6,TRBD1
TGTGCCAGCAGCAAAAGACTAGCGGGGACCACACGCTTCTACAATGAGCAGTTCTTC,CASSKRLAGTTRFYNEQFF,TRBV21-1,NA,TRBJ2-1,NA
TGTGCCAGCAGCTTGAAAAGGGGTTTTAAGGATCAGCCCCAGCATTTT,CASSLKRGFKDQPQHF,TRBV7-8,NA,TRBJ1-5,NA
TGTGCCAGCAGTGGGAGGGGGGCTCGCACAGATACGCAGTATTTT,CASSGRGARTDTQYF,TRBV27,NA,TRBJ2-3,NA
TGTGCCAGCAGCGTCCGGACAGAGCAGTTCTTC,CASSVRTEQFF,TRBV7-6,NA,TRBJ2-1,NA
TGTGCCAGCACCACAGGTTCTAGCACAGATACGCAGTATTTT,CASTTGSSTDTQYF,TRBV6-5,few,TRBJ2-3,NA
TGTGCCAGCAGTTACTCGGGACTCTCAAACACAGATACGCAGTATTTT,CASSYSGLSNTDTQYF,TRBV6-5,NA,TRBJ2-3,NA
TGTGCCAGCAGCCCCGGGACTAGCTACAATGAGCAGTTCTTC,CASSPGTSYNEQFF,TRBV9,NA,TRBJ2-1,TRBD2
TGTGCCAGCAGTGCGACTAGCGGGGGGGCGAAGACCCAGTACTTC,CASSATSGGAKTQYF,TRBV2,NA,TRBJ2-5,TRBD2
TGTGCCATCAGCCCCCCGGGAGGGACCCCCTACGAGCAGTACTTC,CAISPPGGTPYEQYF,TRBV10-3,NA,TRBJ2-7,TRBD2
TGTGCTAGTGGTTTGGGGACAGGGGCTACTGAAGCTTTCTTT,CASGLGTGATEAFF,TRBV12-5,NA,TRBJ1-1,TRBD1
TGTGCCAGCAGTTCCCCCGGGACTAGCGGGGCGTATACGCAGTATTTT,CASSSPGTSGAYTQYF,TRBV6-5,NA,TRBJ2-3,TRBD2
TGTGCCAGCAGCCCGGGGACAGGCCATAATTCACCCCTCCACTTT,CASSPGTGHNSPLHF,TRBV7-9,few,TRBJ1-6,TRBD1
TGTGCCAGCAGGGAAGGACAGGGAATCTCCTACGAGCAGTACTTC,CASREGQGISYEQYF,TRBV2,NA,TRBJ2-7,TRBD1
TGTGCCAGCAGTCCCGGTTGGGGGCTGCATTGGCCCCAGCATTTT,CASSPGWGLHWPQHF,TRBV27,NA,TRBJ1-5,NA
TGTGCCAGCAGCCAAGATGGGGGGGAAACTAATGAAAAACTGTTTTTT,CASSQDGGETNEKLFF,TRBV4-2,few,TRBJ1-4,NA
TGTGCCAGCTCACCACCTGAGTCACCCCTCCACTTT,CASSPPESPLHF,TRBV18,few,TRBJ1-6,NA
TGTGCCAGTAGTATCGGTGCGTCGCGGGGGCCGAGGAATGAGCAGTTCTTC,CASSIGASRGPRNEQFF,TRBV19,NA,TRBJ2-1,NA